The clone carrying this T cell receptor (beta chain) appeared many times. This specimen belongs to a study of T-cell reconstitution after alpha-beta-depleted transplantation in children. This CDR3 has 14 residues. Trimming shortened V by 3 bases and J by 6 bases, and 12 bases separated the two germline ends. As it was prepared, the TCRbeta library received unique molecular identifiers. TCRdb called the PCR reads again in MiXCR, with one record for every CDR3 protein. The data hold some 530,000 distinct CDR3 sequences, with about an eighth observed a single time. The sequenced sample was PBMCs from the stem cell graft donor, obtained from the stem cell graft. The chain recombines TRBV12-3 or TRBV12-4 with TRBJ1-5; perhaps TRBD1 as D (5 bases). This receptor was identified in a human donor who donated a stem cell graft to a child with combined immunodeficiency. CDR3 coding DNA: TGTGCCAGCAGTTTGGCCGGGGGTGCTCAGCCCCAGCATTTT. The encoded protein is CASSLAGGAQPQHF.